These 28 T cell receptor beta chains came from one sample sequenced in a study of blood T cells in healthy people across ages. A J-beta primer mix and a sample-barcoded 5' primer were used in a second PCR of about 6 to 12 cycles. MiXCR, applied by TCRdb to the 5' RACE reads, yields one record per CDR3 protein. The table has approximately 800,000 distinct CDR3 sequences, 55% to 65% seen once. Sequencing was performed on blood. The receptors shown here come from a young man in good health.

The rearrangement links TRBV6-1 to TRBJ2-3, with D possibly TRBD1 on 6 matching bases. The CDR3 totals 14 residues. The germline gives CDR1 MNHNS, CDR2 SASEGT. V lost 2 bases to trimming and J lost 4 bases, with 10 bases between them. The CDR3 DNA reads as TGTGCCAGCAGTGAAAGCAGGGGACCAGATACGCAGTATTTT. Its translation is CASSESRGPDTQYF.

The V and J genes are TRBV6-2 or TRBV6-3 and TRBJ2-1; D is perhaps TRBD2 (6 bases). Looked up from germline, CDR1 is MNHEY and CDR2 is SVGEGT. The V gene lost 8 bases and the J gene lost 4 bases, with 15 bases spanning the gap. The CDR3 runs 14 residues. CDR3 amino acids: CASLSGGGYNEQFF. The CDR3 DNA is TGTGCCAGCCTATCCGGGGGTGGATACAATGAGCAGTTCTTC.

This clonotype was detected a few times. The chain recombines TRBV6-2 or TRBV6-3 with TRBJ1-5; D is possibly TRBD1 (6 bases). Germline V CDR1 and CDR2: MNHEY, SVGEGT. There are 16 residues in the CDR3. Trimming stripped 6 bases from V and 2 bases from J, with 17 bases between. CDR3 residues: CASRSGQTGRNQPQHF. CDR3 in DNA: TGTGCCAGCAGGTCCGGACAGACTGGGCGCAATCAGCCCCAGCATTTT.

The V and J genes are TRBV4-3 and TRBJ1-6, with a possible D match to TRBD1 (5 bases). The CDR3 consists of 16 residues. Germline assignment: CDR1 LGHNA and CDR2 YSLEER. Deletions cut 0 bases from V and 10 bases from J, with 16 bases between. CDR3: CASSQDRGGSGSPLHF. CDR3 DNA: TGCGCCAGCAGCCAAGATCGGGGCGGGTCGGGGTCACCCCTCCACTTT.

V and J are TRBV7-9 and TRBJ2-7, with 11 bases fitting TRBD1. Near its end, the DNA agrees better with TRBJ2-5, so the J call may be wrong. Looked up from germline, CDR1 is SEHNR and CDR2 is FQNEAQ (reference sequence). The CDR3 has 16 amino acids. CDR3 protein: CASSLRTGGPQETQYF. The CDR3, as DNA: TGTGCCAGCAGCTTACGGACAGGGGGCCCCCAAGAGACCCAGTACTTC.

Notes on this clonotype: One end of the junction fails to match germline, which may point to a read error. This chain uses TRBV12-3 or TRBV12-4 with TRBJ2-3; 7 bases agree with TRBD2. The CDR3 runs 15 residues. The CDR3 reads CASSVAGGMRDTQYF. CDR3 nucleotides: TGTGCCAGCAGTGTAGCCGGGGGGATGAGAGATACGCAGTATTTT.

About this clonotype itself: A read error may produce the germline difference seen at one junction end. The chain uses TRBV12-3 or TRBV12-4 and TRBJ2-2; 7 nucleotides match TRBD1. This CDR3 region has 15 residues. The CDR3: CASSRRRGNTGVLFF. CDR3 in DNA: TGTGCCAGCAGTAGGCGCAGGGGGAATACCGGGGTGCTGTTTTTT.

In regard to this clonotype: Sequence at one end of the junction differs from germline and may be a read error. V is TRBV5-6 and J is TRBJ2-1, with D perhaps TRBD2 (6 bases). Germline V gene lookup returns CDR1 SGHDT and CDR2 YYEEEE. The CDR3 is 18 amino acids. CDR3: CASSLGGSPGLSCNEQFF. CDR3 DNA: TGTGCCAGCAGCTTGGGAGGTTCTCCGGGACTCTCCTGCAATGAGCAGTTCTTC.

The CDR3 nucleotides are TGTGCCAGCACCACGACACTGAGCTCCTACGAGCAGTACTTC. Translation: CASTTTLSSYEQYF. This chain joins TRBV28 and TRBJ2-7, with no clear D. Germline loops: CDR1 MDHEN, CDR2 SYDVKM. This CDR3 region has 14 residues. Between the trimmed V and J ends, which lost 7 bases and 0 bases, there was a span of 13 bases.

As to this clonotype: An end of the junction does not agree with germline; a read error may underlie this. The chain couples TRBV4-2 to TRBJ2-3; 7 bases are a match to TRBD1. CDR1 is LGHNA, CDR2 YNFKEQ, per germline. The CDR3 sequence is 15 residues long. This CDR3 is CASSQDGQVTDAQYF. In DNA form, the CDR3 reads TGTGCCAGCAGCCAAGATGGACAGGTCACAGATGCGCAGTATTTT.

This clonotype occurred a few times. The J gene is TRBJ2-1, the V gene TRBV12-3 or TRBV12-4; D gene unclear. V lost 3 bases, J lost 3 bases, and 6 bases lay in between. The CDR3 runs to 13 residues. CDR3: CASSFVGYNEQFF. The CDR3 nucleotides read TGTGCCAGCAGTTTTGTCGGCTACAATGAGCAGTTCTTC.

This clonotype came up a few times. This chain links TRBV7-2 with TRBJ1-6; TRBD1 aligns across 7 bases. V shed 1 base, J shed 7 bases, and the junction held 7 bases outside the gene matches. CDR1 and CDR2 from the germline V gene are SGHTA and FQGNSA. The CDR3 runs to 16 residues. This CDR3 reads CASSLGSGQVNSPLHF. CDR3 DNA: TGTGCCAGCAGCTTAGGTTCCGGACAGGTGAATTCACCCCTCCACTTT.

V and J are TRBV14 and TRBJ2-1; the D is unclear. Trimming cost V 6 bases and J 9 bases, with 9 bases left between them. CDR1 is SGHDN, CDR2 FVKESK, per germline. The CDR3 spans 11 residues. CDR3 DNA: TGTGCCAGCAGTCCTAGAGTTGAGCAGTTCTTC. It codes for CASSPRVEQFF. The full variable domain, rest sourced from reference TRBV14 and TRBJ2-1, is EAGVTQFPSHSVIEKGQTVTLRCDPISGHDNLYWYRRVMGKEIKFLLHFVKESKQDESGMPNNRFLAERTGGTYSTLKVQPAELEDSGVYFCASSPRVEQFFGPGTRLTVL.

This chain links TRBV5-1 with TRBJ2-7; 7 bases align to TRBD1. The DNA end is a closer match to TRBJ2-1, so the J assignment may be wrong. This CDR3 spans 14 amino acids. Germline CDR1 is SGHRS and CDR2 is YFSETQ. The CDR3 nucleotides read TGCGCCAGCAGCCGGGCTGACAGGGAAGATGAGCAGTTCTTC. This translates into CASSRADREDEQFF.

This sequence joins TRBV7-9 and TRBJ2-1, with 13 positions matching TRBD2. From germline, CDR1 is SEHNR and CDR2 FQNEAQ (reference sequence). The CDR3 length is 16 residues. Trimming at V came to 5 bases and at J to 10 bases, leaving 11 bases not matched to a gene. As DNA, the CDR3 is TGTGCCAGCAGCACCCGGACTAGCGGGGGACCAATGGAGCAGTTCTTC. Residues: CASSTRTSGGPMEQFF.

The chain is built from TRBV7-9 and TRBJ1-1; D gene ambiguous. CDR3 length equals 14 residues. Per the germline V gene, CDR1 is SEHNR and CDR2 is FQNEAQ (reference sequence). V lost 2 bases and J lost 3, with 10 bases in between. CDR3 DNA sequence: TGTGCCAGCAGCTTAATCGGGAGGTACACTGAAGCTTTCTTT. It encodes CASSLIGRYTEAFF.

This chain uses TRBV5-1 with TRBJ2-7, with a weak D call TRBD1 (5 bases). CDR3 length: 15 amino acids. Trimming stripped 1 base from V and 2 bases from J, with 13 bases between. Germline values: CDR1 SGHRS, CDR2 YFSETQ. The CDR3 DNA is TGCGCCAGCAGCTTGCGTTTCCAGGGCCCCTACGAGCAGTACTTC. Its protein is CASSLRFQGPYEQYF.

This chain uses TRBV10-3 with TRBJ2-3; 9 bases fit TRBD2. The length of the CDR3 is 14 residues. V gave up 11 bases and J gave up 5 bases; unmatched junction bases: 11. CDR1 and CDR2 from the germline V gene are ENHRY and SYGVKD. The CDR3 protein is CAVGSGGSEDTQYF. CDR3 DNA: TGTGCCGTGGGGAGCGGGGGGTCTGAAGATACGCAGTATTTT.

V is TRBV27 and J is TRBJ2-7; TRBD2 matches 10 bases. CDR3 length equals 17 residues. V shed 6 bases and J 7 bases; nucleotides not matched to a gene: 18. In germline, CDR1 is MNHEY, CDR2 SMNVEV (reference sequence). Here the CDR3 DNA reads TGTGCCAGCAGCCGGACTAGCGGTAGGGGGGTCCTCAATGAGCAGTACTTC. Its protein is CASSRTSGRGVLNEQYF.

The chain is built from TRBV30 and TRBJ2-7; 8 positions match TRBD2. The CDR3 length is 15 residues. The V gene's germline CDR1 is GTSNPN and CDR2 SVGIG (reference sequence). The ends lost 3 bases at V and 3 bases at J; junction bases unmatched: 10. CDR3 protein: CAWSRGGGFFYEQYF. The CDR3 DNA follows: TGTGCCTGGAGCCGGGGCGGGGGGTTCTTCTACGAGCAGTACTTC.

The rearrangement joins TRBV5-1 to TRBJ1-4; D ambiguous. V lost 2 bases and J 8 bases, leaving 19 bases between the germline ends. Germline lookup yields CDR1 SGHRS and CDR2 YFSETQ. The CDR3 length is 16 residues. In DNA form, the CDR3 reads TGCGCCAGCAGCTTTAGAGGACCCCGGAGTCGGGAAAAACTGTTTTTT. As protein: CASSFRGPRSREKLFF. The full variable domain, rest sourced from reference TRBV5-1 and TRBJ1-4, is KAGVTQTPRYLIKTRGQQVTLSCSPISGHRSVSWYQQTPGQGLQFLFEYFSETQRNKGNFPGRFSGRQFSNSRSEMNVSTLELGDSALYLCASSFRGPRSREKLFFGSGTQLSVL.

This clonotype was found once. The chain links TRBV20-1 to TRBJ2-3; 9 bases match TRBD2. Germline V lookup: CDR1 DFQATT, CDR2 SNEGSKA (reference sequence). CDR3 length equals 16 residues. J gave up 0 bases and V 0 bases, and 4 bases lay outside the gene matches. The CDR3 DNA sequence: TGCAGTGCTAGAGATGTAGCGGGGGATAGCACAGATACGCAGTATTTT. It is translated as CSARDVAGDSTDTQYF.

This clonotype was seen many times. The chain recombines TRBV6-2 or TRBV6-3 with TRBJ2-3; 11 nucleotides line up with TRBD2. Trimming removed 4 bases from V and 1 base from J; junction bases left unmatched: 4. The CDR3 sequence is 16 residues long. From germline, CDR1 is MNHEY and CDR2 SVGEGT. Here the CDR3 DNA reads TGTGCCAGCAGTTCGCTAGCGGGGGGCCGCACAGATACGCAGTATTTT. It is translated as CASSSLAGGRTDTQYF.

The chain is built from TRBV3-1 and TRBJ2-5; 13 bases align to TRBD2. Germline assignment: CDR1 LGHDT and CDR2 YNNKEL (reference sequence). Germline trimming cut 2 bases from V and 11 bases from J; bases unmatched to any gene: 11. The CDR3 is made up of 16 amino acids. DNA of the CDR3: TGTGCCAGCAGCCAAACTAGCGGGGGGGACGCGCGGGAGCAGTACTTC. It yields the protein CASSQTSGGDAREQYF.

The CDR3 nucleotides read TGTGCCAGCAGTTTACACCGGAGGAACACTGAAGCTTTCTTT. Translation: CASSLHRRNTEAFF. V is TRBV27 and J is TRBJ1-1; D is unresolved. The germline V gene has CDR1 MNHEY and CDR2 SMNVEV (reference sequence). Trimming left V 2 bases short and J 1 base short, with 8 bases between. There are 14 residues in the CDR3.

This clonotype was counted only a few times. The chain employs TRBV2 and TRBJ2-6; D not resolved. The germline V gene encodes CDR1 SNHLY and CDR2 FYNNEI. V lost 4 bases, J lost 1 base, and 11 bases lay in between. The CDR3 covers 16 residues. The CDR3 is CASSVRPVSGANVLTF. The CDR3 DNA reads TGTGCCAGCAGTGTCCGTCCCGTATCTGGGGCCAACGTCCTGACTTTC.

This clonotype was detected many times. V and J are TRBV19 and TRBJ2-3, with no clear D. This CDR3 has 13 residues. Trimming shortened V by 11 bases and J by 4 bases, and 16 bases separated the two germline ends. In germline, CDR1 is LNHDA, CDR2 SQIVND (reference sequence). CDR3 DNA sequence: TGTGCCGCCGGAGAGAGCTTCGCAGATACGCAGTATTTT. As protein: CAAGESFADTQYF.

This sequence joins TRBV20-1 and TRBJ1-2; possibly TRBD1 for D (5 bases). The CDR3 covers 13 residues. Trimming took 3 bases from V and 3 from J, leaving 11 bases between them. The germline gives CDR1 DFQATT, CDR2 SNEGSKA (reference sequence). The CDR3 sequence is CSASKQVDYGYTF. DNA for the CDR3: TGCAGTGCTAGTAAACAGGTGGACTATGGCTACACCTTC.